This T cell receptor beta chain was sequenced for a study of shared clonotypes between healthy human individuals. Whole-study context: Donor composition was a couple of women and three men, aged 18 to 49. General study findings and limits: Across several donors, naive CD4 shared roughly 5%, naive CD8 more than 3%, memory CD4 roughly 2.2%, memory CD8 about 0.38%. An anticipated effect of sequencing depth on clonotype sharing among donors was recognized.

The V and J ends lost 10 bases and 6 bases, in that order; junction bases with no gene match: 10. The CDR3 is 14 amino acids. Germline assignment: CDR1 LNHDA and CDR2 SQIVND (reference sequence). Sequencing was performed with immunoSEQ multiplex PCR; in TCRdb, only in-frame clones are kept and a portion is missing. The profile shows approximately 640,000 clones, 90% of them singletons. CD45RO+ cells joined CCR7-negative CD45RA+ TemRA cells to form CD8 memory. About this clone: As yet, its antigen is unknown.

The sample was memory CD8+ T cells from PBMCs. Subset in this sample: CD45RO+ cells pooled with CCR7-negative TemRA cells. The V gene is TRBV19, the J gene TRBJ2-1; 9 bases line up with TRBD2. This clonotype was obtained from a man between 18 and 35 years old in good health. Some clones in this sample may be carry-over from other donors' samples. CDR3 region: CATSPGLAINEQFF. In nucleotides, the CDR3 is TGTGCCACTTCGCCGGGACTAGCCATCAATGAGCAGTTCTTC. The full variable domain, rest sourced from reference TRBV19 and TRBJ2-1, is DGGITQSPKYLFRKEGQNVTLSCEQNLNHDAMYWYRQDPGQGLRLIYYSQIVNDFQKGDIAEGYSVSREKKESFPLTVTSAQKNPTAFYLCATSPGLAINEQFFGPGTRLTVL.